The source of this T cell receptor (beta chain) is a study of regulatory T cells in long-lasting Graves disease. Building of the TCR beta libraries involved iRepertoire HTBI primers and Arm-PCR of CDR3 regions. TCRdb reanalysed the multiplex PCR reads using MiXCR and keeps one entry per CDR3 protein. This sample has about 470,000 distinct CDR3 sequences, with 14% to 15% found just once. Looked up from germline, CDR1 is LNHDA and CDR2 is SQIVND (reference sequence). This CDR3 region has 14 residues. The junction had 5 bases not matched to a gene; V was cut back by 6 bases and J by 4 bases. The time point: newly diagnosed GD, antithyroid drugs for less than 3 months. Scientists built the TCR library using RNA that was extracted from PBMCs. This sample was also put to use in a study of T cells in Graves' hyperthyroidism and ophthalmopathy. That publication notes: Patients were aged 18 to 65, had disease duration under 2 months, and had newly diagnosed hyperthyroidism. TCR CDR3 regions were first amplified by RT-PCR with HTBI primers.

V is TRBV19 and J is TRBJ1-1; 10 bases are shared with TRBD1. This sequence originates from a woman aged 25 to 39 with Graves disease. The sequenced sample was peripheral blood mononuclear cells (PBMCs), obtained at new diagnosis, from a patient treated with antithyroid drugs. The CDR3: CASRRDRGTTEAFF. In nucleotides, the CDR3 is TGTGCCAGTAGAAGGGACAGGGGCACCACTGAAGCTTTCTTT. Full variable domain (rest looked up from reference TRBV19 and TRBJ1-1): DGGITQSPKYLFRKEGQNVTLSCEQNLNHDAMYWYRQDPGQGLRLIYYSQIVNDFQKGDIAEGYSVSREKKESFPLTVTSAQKNPTAFYLCASRRDRGTTEAFFGQGTRLTVV.